What follows are 13 T cell receptor beta chains derived from one specimen sequenced in a study of OX40 agonist ivuxolimab in advanced cancers. This table comes from immunoSEQ multiplex PCR, and its TCRdb copy is limited to in-frame clones, with some not included. The sample lists roughly 92,000 clones; around 91% were seen once. The sequences come from CD4+ or CD8+ T cells sorted from blood, collected in a trial of the OX40 agonist ivuxolimab. All receptors come from an adult with an advanced solid tumor such as melanoma, head and neck, liver or kidney cancer.

This clone came up a few times. J is TRBJ2-7 and V is TRBV11-2, with 10 bases lining up with TRBD2. Looked up from germline, CDR1 is SGHAT and CDR2 is FQNNGV. The CDR3 covers 15 residues. Trimming took 5 bases from V and 0 from J; bases not matched to a gene: 4. This CDR3 reads CASSPRTSGSYEQYF. The CDR3 bases are TGTGCCAGCAGCCCTAGGACTAGCGGCTCCTACGAGCAGTACTTC.

This clone was found once. The V call is TRBV10-3, the J call TRBJ2-7; D tentatively fits TRBD1 or TRBD2 (5 bases each). The ends were cut back, 4 bases at V and 3 bases at J, with 7 bases in the middle. Germline V gives CDR1 ENHRY, CDR2 SYGVKD. The CDR3 has 12 residues. The CDR3: CAISGDHYEQYF. CDR3 coding DNA: TGTGCCATCAGTGGGGACCACTACGAGCAGTACTTC.

This chain joins TRBV7-2 and TRBJ1-1; D is possibly TRBD1 (6 bases). V was clipped by 0 bases and J by 9 bases, with 14 bases between them. CDR1 and CDR2 from the germline V gene are SGHTA and FQGNSA. The length of the CDR3 is 14 residues. For the CDR3, the DNA is TGTGCCAGCAGCTTAGCGGGACACGGCACCCAAGCTTTCTTT. Protein: CASSLAGHGTQAFF.

This rearrangement joins TRBV9 to TRBJ2-3; weak D call: TRBD2 (6 bases). Looked up from germline, CDR1 is SGDLS and CDR2 is YYNGEE. V was pared by 5 bases and J by 9 bases, with 19 bases between. This CDR3 is built from 14 residues. As DNA, the CDR3 is TGTGCCAGCAGAGGGACTCCAAATCTGGGGACGCAGTATTTT. It is translated as CASRGTPNLGTQYF.

The gene calls are TRBV29-1 and TRBJ2-7, with 7 bases aligning to TRBD2. The germline V gene has CDR1 SQVTM and CDR2 ANQGSEA. This CDR3 spans 13 amino acids. V lost 5 bases to trimming and J lost 9 bases; unmatched junction nucleotides: 13. The CDR3 here is CSVNWDYQSGQYF. The CDR3 nucleotides read TGCAGCGTTAACTGGGACTACCAGTCCGGGCAGTACTTC.

The chain has TRBV19 and TRBJ2-7; 9 bases fit TRBD2. With V trimmed by 7 bases and J by 5 bases, 9 bases remained unmatched. The germline CDR1 and CDR2 sequences are LNHDA and SQIVND (reference sequence). The CDR3 is 14 residues long. CDR3 sequence reads: CASTPRGRVNEQYF. DNA for the CDR3: TGTGCCAGTACCCCTCGCGGGAGGGTAAACGAGCAGTACTTC.

The V call is TRBV7-2, the J call TRBJ1-5; D not resolved. Germline CDR1 SGHTA, CDR2 FQGNSA. The CDR3 loop spans 14 amino acids. V lost 5 bases to trimming and J lost 0 bases, with 8 bases between them. CDR3 coding DNA: TGTGCCAGCAGCATGGGGTTTAGCAATCAGCCCCAGCATTTT. It codes for CASSMGFSNQPQHF.

The chain joins TRBV2 to TRBJ1-4; D possibly corresponds to TRBD1 (6 bases). Trimming shortened V by 3 bases and J by 5 bases, and 16 bases separated the two germline ends. Germline-derived CDR1 and CDR2 are SNHLY and FYNNEI. This CDR3 has 16 residues. CDR3 region: CASSENRVLLNEKLFF. CDR3 bases: TGTGCCAGCAGTGAGAACAGGGTTCTCTTAAATGAAAAACTGTTTTTT.

The chain has TRBV27 and TRBJ2-5; perhaps TRBD2 as D (5 bases). The CDR3 contains 16 residues. Trimming removed 9 bases at V and 0 bases at J, with 20 bases between. Germline CDR1 is MNHEY and CDR2 is SMNVEV (reference sequence). CDR3 in amino acids: CARPSGSDRYQETQYF. In DNA, the CDR3 is TGTGCCAGACCCAGCGGATCCGACCGGTACCAAGAGACCCAGTACTTC.

This chain links TRBV11-3 with TRBJ2-1; 7 bases map to TRBD2. The CDR3 runs 15 residues. Unmatched junction bases numbered 3, after V lost 4 bases and J lost 0 bases. CDR1 is SGHNT, CDR2 YENEEA, per germline. CDR3 in amino acids: CASSSRTSSYNEQFF. CDR3 bases: TGTGCCAGCAGCTCCCGGACTAGCTCCTACAATGAGCAGTTCTTC.

CDR3 DNA sequence: TGTGCCAGCAGCTTAAGACAGAACACTGAAGCTTTCTTT. Protein: CASSLRQNTEAFF. The chain has TRBV11-2 and TRBJ1-1; D not resolved. This CDR3 is built from 13 residues. The germline V gene has CDR1 SGHAT and CDR2 FQNNGV. Trimming removed 2 bases at V and 1 base at J, with 5 bases between.

The V call is TRBV7-9, the J call TRBJ1-3; TRBD1 agrees at 7 bases. Unmatched junction bases numbered 6, after V lost 2 bases and J lost 2 bases. This CDR3 is 16 amino acids long. Looked up from germline, CDR1 is SEHNR and CDR2 is FQNEAQ (reference sequence). Here the CDR3 reads CASSLMQGVTGNTIYF. DNA for the CDR3: TGTGCCAGCAGCTTAATGCAGGGGGTAACTGGAAACACCATATATTTT.

The V and J genes are TRBV7-2 and TRBJ2-6; D not certain. Germline values: CDR1 SGHTA, CDR2 FQGNSA. The V and J ends lost 3 bases and 2 bases respectively, with 8 bases between them. The CDR3 is 15 amino acids. The CDR3 sequence: CASSFEIAGANVLTF. CDR3 DNA: TGTGCCAGCAGCTTCGAGATAGCTGGGGCCAACGTCCTGACTTTC.